The present T cell receptor (beta chain) was sequenced within a study of cytomegalovirus exposure and HLA in healthy donors. Across the study: Later, an analysis reported that the 95 to 150 validation repertoires had used the same platform as the approximately 670 first-cohort repertoires. Study-wide points: It was approximately 160 TCR beta chains that were listed as cytomegalovirus-associated. It was confirmed in vitro that a few of the CMV-associated chains were specific for CMV antigens.

The donors were members of the validation cohort comprising 120 subjects, separate from the roughly 680-subject first cohort. About this clone itself: Its specificity is unknown.

Repertoires were generated with immunoSEQ multiplex PCR, while TCRdb's copy carries only in-frame clones and drops some. The sample has about 180,000 clones, about 86% seen once. The germline CDR1 and CDR2 sequences are SNHLY and FYNNEI. The trim removed 6 bases at V and 6 bases at J, leaving 17 bases unmatched. The CDR3 loop spans 17 amino acids. The source material was PBMCs. This receptor was taken from a young woman in good health and CMV-seronegative. The chain recombines TRBV2 with TRBJ2-1; TRBD1 agrees at 7 bases. As DNA, the CDR3 is TGTGCCAGCAGGGGTCCCACCGGGCAGGGGGTTAGCAATGAGCAGTTCTTC. As protein: CASRGPTGQGVSNEQFF.